The 5 T cell receptor beta chains listed next were all sequenced from one sample in a study of lymphopenia after photon versus proton radiotherapy. The repertoire was sequenced with immunoSEQ multiplex PCR; TCRdb's copy has only in-frame clones and lacks some. The data show 39,000 or so clones, around 90% seen once. The sequences come from peripheral blood, collected from a patient treated with photon-based radiotherapy. The receptors here all came from a man in his 60s with cholangiocarcinoma.

The chain joins TRBV4-1 to TRBJ2-3; tentatively, D is TRBD2 (6 bases). The germline V and J ends were trimmed by 0 bases and 2 bases, with 12 bases remaining between them. This CDR3 region has 16 residues. In germline, CDR1 is MGHRA, CDR2 YSYEKL. The CDR3: CASSQELGGSTDTQYF. The CDR3, as DNA: TGCGCCAGCAGCCAAGAACTCGGGGGATCCACAGATACGCAGTATTTT.

CDR3 sequence: CASSLQGFHEQYF. DNA for the CDR3: TGTGCCAGCAGCTTGCAGGGGTTCCACGAGCAGTACTTC. This rearrangement joins TRBV5-6 to TRBJ2-7; tentatively, D is TRBD1 (6 bases). The CDR3 extends over 13 amino acids. Trimming cost V 1 base and J 5 bases, with 10 bases left between them. Germline loops: CDR1 SGHDT, CDR2 YYEEEE.

The chain couples TRBV28 to TRBJ2-7, with TRBD1 matching 11 bases. Unmatched junction bases numbered 12, after V lost 5 bases and J lost 6 bases. CDR1 and CDR2 (germline): MDHEN, SYDVKM. The CDR3 has 16 amino acids. CDR3 in DNA: TGTGCCAGCAGTCCCCTTTCGGACAGGGGGCACTTCGAGCAGTACTTC. Translating gives CASSPLSDRGHFEQYF. The whole variable domain, filled in from reference TRBV28 and TRBJ2-7, reads DVKVTQSSRYLVKRTGEKVFLECVQDMDHENMFWYRQDPGLGLRLIYFSYDVKMKEKGDIPEGYSVSREKKERFSLILESASTNQTSMYLCASSPLSDRGHFEQYFGPGTRLTVT.

The chain has TRBV7-9 and TRBJ2-1; D may be TRBD1 or TRBD2 (5 bases each). Germline CDR1 is SEHNR and CDR2 is FQNEAQ (reference sequence). V lost 1 base, J lost 0 bases, and 16 bases lay in between. This CDR3 has 18 residues. CDR3 sequence (DNA): TGTGCCAGCAGCTTAGAAATGGGGGTCTACCCCTCCTACAATGAGCAGTTCTTC. This codes for CASSLEMGVYPSYNEQFF. Supplemented by reference TRBV7-9 and TRBJ2-1, the full variable domain reads DTGVSQNPRHKITKRGQNVTFRCDPISEHNRLYWYRQTLGQGPEFLTYFQNEAQLEKSRLLSDRFSAERPKGSFSTLEIQRTEQGDSAMYLCASSLEMGVYPSYNEQFFGPGTRLTVL.

This rearrangement joins TRBV19 to TRBJ1-1; no clear D gene. This CDR3 contains 14 residues. CDR1 and CDR2 from the germline V gene are LNHDA and SQIVND (reference sequence). The germline V and J ends were trimmed by 6 bases and 4 bases, with 15 bases remaining between them. For the CDR3, the DNA is TGTGCCAGTAGCCCCGCCGGGCCCACCACTGAAGCTTTCTTT. Its protein product is CASSPAGPTTEAFF.